This T cell receptor (beta chain) was captured by sequencing in a study of CD8 T cells in ankylosing spondylitis. Study results and caveats: Several of the motif variants were reported before in synovial fluid and blood from reactive arthritis.

With regard to this clonotype: The target antigen is unknown.

Using quantitative 5'-RACE with molecular barcodes, the authors made TCR beta libraries. From the 5' RACE reads, TCRdb called clonotypes with MiXCR, one entry per CDR3 protein. The table lists 250,000 to 400,000 distinct CDR3 sequences, approximately 10% of them singletons. CDR1 is SGHTA, CDR2 FQGTGA, per germline. The trim removed 5 bases at V and 4 bases at J, leaving 5 bases unmatched. There are 14 residues in the CDR3. The specimen was blood, either unsorted or a sorted T cell fraction (not recorded which). The gene calls are TRBV7-3 and TRBJ2-7; TRBD1 aligns across 10 bases. The receptor was derived from a female donor with ankylosing spondylitis or in good health (not recorded which). CDR3 protein: CASSHGQGEYEQYF. The CDR3 nucleotides are TGTGCCAGCAGCCATGGACAGGGGGAATACGAGCAGTACTTC.